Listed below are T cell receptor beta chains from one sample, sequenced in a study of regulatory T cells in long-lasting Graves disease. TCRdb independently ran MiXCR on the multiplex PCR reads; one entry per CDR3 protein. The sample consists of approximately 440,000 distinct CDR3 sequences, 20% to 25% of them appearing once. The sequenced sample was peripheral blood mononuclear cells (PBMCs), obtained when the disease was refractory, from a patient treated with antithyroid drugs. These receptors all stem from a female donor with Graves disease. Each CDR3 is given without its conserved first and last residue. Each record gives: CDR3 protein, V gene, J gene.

ASSLRRDSKAEKLF	TRBV7-2	TRBJ1-4
ASSPGEGIRYEQH	TRBV5-1	TRBJ2-7
ASSTAGEHEQY	TRBV7-9	TRBJ2-7
ASSQDSQGGSYEQY	TRBV3-1	TRBJ2-7
ASGMGEGLKNEQF	TRBV12-5	TRBJ2-1
ASSIRQTGGREAQY	TRBV19	TRBJ2-5
ASSLTAGSQPQH	TRBV7-3	TRBJ1-5
ATSDSLGSSGANVLT	TRBV24-1	TRBJ2-6
ASSDTPSLTDTQY	TRBV2	TRBJ2-3
ASSLDYRDIQY	TRBV19	TRBJ2-4
ASSTTGDNQPQH	TRBV12-3/TRBV12-4	TRBJ1-5
ASSIAPGVRGRGGYT	TRBV19	TRBJ1-2
ATSDTGRTEAF	TRBV24-1	TRBJ1-1
ASREGEVTGELF	TRBV5-1	TRBJ2-2
ASIQGISYNSPLH	TRBV28	TRBJ1-6
SATQALVYEQY	TRBV20-1	TRBJ2-7
ASSQSTGLSEAF	TRBV16	TRBJ1-1
ASSLDSGTGNTIY	TRBV7-2	TRBJ1-3
AISLNRDQPQH	TRBV10-3	TRBJ1-5
ASSPWTGGETQY	TRBV13	TRBJ2-5
ASSLMRSETQY	TRBV12-3/TRBV12-4	TRBJ2-5
ASSLGQQITEAF	TRBV7-9	TRBJ1-1
ASSTVQGGLNTEAF	TRBV5-1	TRBJ1-1
SVGVAGDYEQY	TRBV29-1	TRBJ2-7
AWSALAGGPNEQY	TRBV30	TRBJ2-7
ASSYKASSGNTIY	TRBV6-2/TRBV6-3	TRBJ1-3
ASTDTGLAGGPRNIQY	TRBV12-3/TRBV12-4	TRBJ2-4
ATPKIYRGGMNTEAF	TRBV24-1	TRBJ1-1
ASSSDRVDYGYT	TRBV12-3/TRBV12-4	TRBJ1-2
AWIMTGRETQY	TRBV30	TRBJ2-5
ASSPQRGRESVTQY	TRBV7-2	TRBJ2-3
ASLQAEYYGYT	TRBV2	TRBJ1-2
ASSIVGRNTGELF	TRBV19	TRBJ2-2
ASRKKGDEQY	TRBV6-1	TRBJ2-7
ASSEPVGGINGYT	TRBV9	TRBJ1-2
ASRGRVSTDTQY	TRBV2	TRBJ2-3
ASSSGPQLNTGELF	TRBV5-1	TRBJ2-2
SARDSNYEQY	TRBV29-1	TRBJ2-7
ASSSRINSPLH	TRBV7-2	TRBJ1-6
ASSQQGYTEAF	TRBV6-1	TRBJ1-1
ASHQGAGETQY	TRBV7-3	TRBJ2-5
ASNIQGRGTEAF	TRBV7-2	TRBJ1-1
ASSDRRYNSPLH	TRBV6-1	TRBJ1-6
ASSVDEGENQPQH	TRBV9	TRBJ1-5
AISTGTGAYEQY	TRBV10-3	TRBJ2-7
ASSQDPRGTGELF	TRBV4-2	TRBJ2-2
ASSAGLAGELTGELF	TRBV10-2	TRBJ2-2
AWATGRDTEAF	TRBV30	TRBJ1-1
ASSFLHGYT	TRBV6-1	TRBJ1-2
ASSSIDMGAYT	TRBV28	TRBJ1-2
ASSLQETNYGYT	TRBV7-9	TRBJ1-2
ATKGGPSSYEQY	TRBV24-1	TRBJ2-7
SAREGTRNSPLH	TRBV20-1	TRBJ1-6
ASSPGTSLPDEQY	TRBV7-8	TRBJ2-7
ASSYSPSNNEQF	TRBV6-2/TRBV6-3	TRBJ2-1